The 2 T cell receptor beta chains given below trace back to one sample, sequenced in a study of cytomegalovirus exposure and HLA in healthy donors. The PCR ran on 60 Vbeta and 13 Jbeta primers. Here immunoSEQ multiplex PCR was the method, and the copy in TCRdb shows in-frame clones only, minus some. The data hold some 100,000 clones, with about three fifths observed a single time. Sequenced: PBMCs. Source of these receptors: a woman aged 25 to 39 in good health and CMV-seropositive.

The chain is built from TRBV5-1 and TRBJ1-2; possible D gene TRBD1, 6 bases. Germline lookup yields CDR1 SGHRS and CDR2 YFSETQ. V dropped 2 bases and J dropped 1 base, with 24 bases sitting between them. This CDR3 spans 19 amino acids. Written as DNA, the CDR3 is TGCGCCAGCAGCTTAGACAGCTCTGGTTCTGGGGGCCGTAACTATGGCTACACCTTC. Translating gives CASSLDSSGSGGRNYGYTF. The entire variable domain, with the rest obtained from reference TRBV5-1 and TRBJ1-2, is as follows: KAGVTQTPRYLIKTRGQQVTLSCSPISGHRSVSWYQQTPGQGLQFLFEYFSETQRNKGNFPGRFSGRQFSNSRSEMNVSTLELGDSALYLCASSLDSSGSGGRNYGYTFGSGTRLTVV.

The chain carries TRBV7-6 and TRBJ2-7; TRBD1 matches at 7 bases. Germline V gene lookup returns CDR1 SGHVS and CDR2 FNYEAQ. This CDR3 is built from 15 residues. J was trimmed by 2 bases and V by 5 bases; bases with no gene match: 9. CDR3 in DNA: TGTGCCAGCAGCCCTAGACCGGGACAGACCTACGAGCAGTACTTC. It codes for CASSPRPGQTYEQYF.